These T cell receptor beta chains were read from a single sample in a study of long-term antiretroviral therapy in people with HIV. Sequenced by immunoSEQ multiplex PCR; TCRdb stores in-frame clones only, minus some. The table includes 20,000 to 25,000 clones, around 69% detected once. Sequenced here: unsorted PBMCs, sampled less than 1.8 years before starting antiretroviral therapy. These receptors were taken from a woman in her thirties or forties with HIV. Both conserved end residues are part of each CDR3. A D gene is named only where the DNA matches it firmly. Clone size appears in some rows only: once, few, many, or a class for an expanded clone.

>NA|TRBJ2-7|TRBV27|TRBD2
CASSLSAVTSGYLYEQYF
TGTGCCAGCAGTTTATCGGCGGTAACTAGCGGCTATCTCTACGAGCAGTACTTC
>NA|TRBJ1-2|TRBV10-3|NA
CAIARSDIAYGYTF
TGTGCCATCGCGCGTTCCGACATCGCGTATGGCTACACCTTC
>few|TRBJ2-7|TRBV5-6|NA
CASSLMGGSYEQYF
TGTGCCAGCAGCTTGATGGGCGGATCCTACGAGCAGTACTTC
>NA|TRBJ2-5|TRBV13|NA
CASSRRVEETQYF
TGTGCCAGCAGCCGTAGGGTCGAGGAGACCCAGTACTTC
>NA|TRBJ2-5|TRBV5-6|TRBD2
CASSLVAGGRETQYF
TGTGCCAGCAGCTTGGTAGCGGGGGGCCGGGAGACCCAGTACTTC
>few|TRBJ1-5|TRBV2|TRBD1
CASSGDKGQGHSNQPQHF
TGTGCCAGCAGTGGAGATAAGGGACAGGGCCATAGCAATCAGCCCCAGCATTTT
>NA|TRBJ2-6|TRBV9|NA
CASSVAGDTNSGANVLTF
TGTGCCAGCAGCGTAGCGGGGGACACAAACTCTGGGGCCAACGTCCTGACTTTC
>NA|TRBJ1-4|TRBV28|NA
CASSSEKLFF
TGTGCCAGCAGTTCTGAAAAACTGTTTTTT
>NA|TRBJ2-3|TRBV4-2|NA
CASSQDLSTDTQYF
TGTGCCAGCAGCCAAGATCTTTCCACAGATACGCAGTATTTT
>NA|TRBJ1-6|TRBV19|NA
CASSTTWETYNSPLHF
TGTGCCAGTAGTACTACTTGGGAGACCTATAATTCACCCCTCCACTTT
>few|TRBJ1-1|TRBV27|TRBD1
CASSSGQVNTEAFF
TGTGCCAGCAGTTCGGGACAGGTGAACACTGAAGCTTTCTTT
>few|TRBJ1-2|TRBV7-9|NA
CASSLGVGANYGYTF
TGTGCCAGCAGCTTAGGTGTAGGGGCGAACTATGGCTACACCTTC
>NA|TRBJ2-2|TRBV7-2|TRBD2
CASSLRLAGGPETGELFF
TGTGCCAGCAGCTTAAGGCTAGCGGGGGGCCCAGAAACCGGGGAGCTGTTTTTT
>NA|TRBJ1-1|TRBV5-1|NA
CASSQEPGETEAFF
TGCGCCAGCAGCCAAGAACCAGGGGAGACTGAAGCTTTCTTT
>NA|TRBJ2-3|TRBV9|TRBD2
CASSVLAGGPDTQYF
TGTGCCAGCAGCGTACTAGCGGGGGGGCCGGATACGCAGTATTTT
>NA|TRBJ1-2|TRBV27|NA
CASSFGGAGYGYTF
TGTGCCAGCAGTTTCGGGGGCGCGGGCTATGGCTACACCTTC
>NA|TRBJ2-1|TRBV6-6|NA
CASSLAASYNEQFF
TGTGCCAGCAGTTTAGCGGCTTCCTACAATGAGCAGTTCTTC
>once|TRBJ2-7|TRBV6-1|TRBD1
CASSDHLTGTAYEQYF
TGTGCCAGCAGTGATCACCTCACCGGGACAGCTTACGAGCAGTACTTC
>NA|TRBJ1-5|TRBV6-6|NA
CASSYLNSNQPQHF
TGTGCCAGCAGTTACCTAAATAGCAATCAGCCCCAGCATTTT
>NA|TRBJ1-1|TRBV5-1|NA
CASSLGEWQGAEAFF
TGCGCCAGCAGCTTGGGAGAATGGCAGGGTGCTGAAGCTTTCTTT
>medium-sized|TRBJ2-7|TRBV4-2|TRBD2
CASSQEIGLAGGHEQYF
TGTGCCAGCAGCCAAGAAATAGGACTAGCGGGAGGGCACGAGCAGTACTTC
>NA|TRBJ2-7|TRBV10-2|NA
CASSVRRGGEQYF
TGCGCCAGCAGTGTTCGGCGGGGTGGCGAGCAGTACTTC
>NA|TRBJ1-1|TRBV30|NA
CAWSSWNTEAFF
TGTGCCTGGAGTAGCTGGAACACTGAAGCTTTCTTT
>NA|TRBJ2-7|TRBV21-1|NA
CASSKKPYEQYF
TGTGCCAGCAGCAAAAAGCCCTACGAGCAGTACTTC
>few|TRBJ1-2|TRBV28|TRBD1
CASSDRGYGYTF
TGTGCCAGCAGCGACAGGGGCTATGGCTACACCTTC
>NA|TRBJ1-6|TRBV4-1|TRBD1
CASSFLQGGNSPLHF
TGCGCCAGCAGCTTTCTCCAGGGGGGGAATTCACCCCTCCACTTT
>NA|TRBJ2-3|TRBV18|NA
CASSTGPGRGDADTQYF
TGTGCCAGCTCGACAGGTCCCGGCAGGGGAGATGCAGATACGCAGTATTTT
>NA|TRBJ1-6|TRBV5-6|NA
CASSLAGSYNSPLHF
TGTGCCAGCAGCTTGGCAGGCTCCTATAATTCACCCCTCCACTTT
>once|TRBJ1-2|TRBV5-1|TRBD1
CASFVLPGQGVNYGYTF
TGCGCCAGCTTTGTGTTACCGGGACAGGGGGTTAACTATGGCTACACCTTC
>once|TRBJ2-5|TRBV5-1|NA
CASSLVAGVETQYF
TGCGCCAGCAGCTTGGTGGCAGGGGTGGAGACCCAGTACTTC
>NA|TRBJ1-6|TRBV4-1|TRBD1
CASSQDLGRGIYNSPLHF
TGCGCCAGCAGCCAAGATCTTGGCAGGGGGATATATAATTCACCCCTCCACTTT
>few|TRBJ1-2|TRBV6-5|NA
CASSGGRGYTF
TGTGCCAGCAGTGGGGGTCGCGGCTACACCTTC
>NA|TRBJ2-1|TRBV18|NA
CASSQAEGLDEQFF
TGTGCCAGCTCACAGGCCGAGGGGTTAGATGAGCAGTTCTTC
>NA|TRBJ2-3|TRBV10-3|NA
CAISESSRLTDTQYF
TGTGCCATCAGTGAGTCAAGCAGGCTCACAGATACGCAGTATTTT
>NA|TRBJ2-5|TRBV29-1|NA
CSGSGSRGQETQYF
TGCAGCGGATCGGGATCAAGGGGTCAAGAGACCCAGTACTTC
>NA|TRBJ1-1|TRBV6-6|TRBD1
CASSYWDREAFF
TGTGCCAGCAGTTATTGGGACAGAGAAGCTTTCTTT
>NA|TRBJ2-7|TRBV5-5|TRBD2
CASRTSGNNEQYF
TGTGCCAGCAGGACTAGCGGGAACAACGAGCAGTACTTC
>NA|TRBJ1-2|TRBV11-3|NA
CASSLDQGLGYGYTF
TGTGCCAGCAGCTTAGATCAAGGGTTGGGGTATGGCTACACCTTC
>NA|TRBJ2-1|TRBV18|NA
CASSQDRSTYNEQFF
TGTGCCAGCTCACAAGACAGATCAACCTACAATGAGCAGTTCTTC
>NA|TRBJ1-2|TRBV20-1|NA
CSASSVYGYTF
TGCAGTGCTAGCTCAGTCTACGGCTACACCTTC
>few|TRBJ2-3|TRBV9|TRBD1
CASSVGQASTDTQYF
TGTGCCAGCAGCGTCGGACAGGCGAGCACAGATACGCAGTATTTT
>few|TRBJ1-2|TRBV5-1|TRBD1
CASSSGQDFNYGYTF
TGCGCCAGCAGCTCCGGACAGGACTTCAACTATGGCTACACCTTC